This TCR beta chain appears in the sequencing data of a study of blood T cell repertoires in COVID-19. Here immunoSEQ multiplex PCR was the method, and the copy in TCRdb shows in-frame clones only, minus some. The sample shows 240,000 or so clones, approximately 80% of them seen only once. The receptor comes from a woman aged 80 or over with COVID-19, enrolled during active disease. Source material: peripheral blood.

The CDR3: CASSIQQGTRQPQHF. In DNA, the CDR3 is TGTGCCAGTAGTATACAACAGGGGACTAGGCAGCCCCAGCATTTT. The gene calls are TRBV19 and TRBJ1-5, with TRBD1 matching 7 bases. The junction had 8 bases not matched to a gene; V was cut back by 2 bases and J by 7 bases. CDR3 length: 15 amino acids. The germline V gene encodes CDR1 LNHDA and CDR2 SQIVND (reference sequence).